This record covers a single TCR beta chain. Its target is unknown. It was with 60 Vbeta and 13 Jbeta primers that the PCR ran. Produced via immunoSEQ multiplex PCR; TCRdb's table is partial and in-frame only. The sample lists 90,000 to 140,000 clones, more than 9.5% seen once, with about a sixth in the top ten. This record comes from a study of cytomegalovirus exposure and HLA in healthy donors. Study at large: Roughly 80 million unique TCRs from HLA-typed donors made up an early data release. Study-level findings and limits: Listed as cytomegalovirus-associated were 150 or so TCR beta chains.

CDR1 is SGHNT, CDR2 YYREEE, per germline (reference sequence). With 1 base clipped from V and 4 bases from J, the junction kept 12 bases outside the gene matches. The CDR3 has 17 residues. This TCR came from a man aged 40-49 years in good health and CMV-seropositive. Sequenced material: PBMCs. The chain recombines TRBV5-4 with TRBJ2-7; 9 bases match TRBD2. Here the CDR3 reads CASSLFPGLAFTYEQYF. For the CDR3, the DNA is TGTGCCAGCAGCTTGTTCCCAGGACTAGCGTTTACTTACGAGCAGTACTTC.